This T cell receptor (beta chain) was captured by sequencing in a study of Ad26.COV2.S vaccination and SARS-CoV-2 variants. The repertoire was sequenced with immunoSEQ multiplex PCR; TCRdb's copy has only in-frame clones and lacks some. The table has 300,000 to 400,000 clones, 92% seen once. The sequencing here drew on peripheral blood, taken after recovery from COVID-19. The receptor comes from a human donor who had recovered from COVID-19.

Here the CDR3 reads CASTSRGPLSGANVLTF. In nucleotides, the CDR3 is TGTGCCAGTACCTCTAGGGGCCCGCTCTCTGGGGCCAACGTCCTGACTTTC. The chain recombines TRBV19 with TRBJ2-6; D possibly corresponds to TRBD1 (5 bases). Between the trimmed V and J ends, which lost 7 bases and 0 bases, there was a span of 16 bases. The germline gives CDR1 LNHDA, CDR2 SQIVND (reference sequence). This CDR3 region has 17 residues.